This record looks at one T cell receptor beta chain sequence and its context. Its antigen specificity is not known. Base qualities are missing; no much larger clone stands one base away. The sample is drawn from a study of T cell responses to AZD1222 COVID-19 vaccine listed by TCRdb under 2021. Notes on the research overall: A total of 230 to 250 trial participants underwent TCR sequencing, of whom 207 received two doses of AZD1222 and about 25 received two doses of the MenACWY control vaccine. Trial participants were enrolled by age into 18-55, 56-69 and 70-plus year subgroups, with approximately 150, 28 and 58 TCR-sequenced participants respectively. The full study reports these points: Conclusions about previously exposed vaccinees are limited because only six or seven AZD1222 recipients were SARS-CoV-2 seropositive at baseline. Vaccine-associated CD4 TCRs spanned the whole spike protein, with dominant responses in regions 160-218 and 743-854. After two AZD1222 doses, spike-specific TCR breadth and depth were significantly higher than at day 0 and than in MenACWY recipients. Reportedly, close to half of the unique spike-specific TCRs recognized epitopes lying outside the regions that are mutated in the B.1.351 and B.1.1.7 variants. The 56-69-year group was small, and its depth increase did not reach significance, likely because of low power. Because no day 14 peak-response samples were available, the repertoires could be characterized only after the peak T cell response. Most participants were white British and females outnumbered males, and the authors suggested that clonal diversity may have been underestimated.

What the time point label conveys for this sample: about 28 days (+/-7) after the second vaccine dose. AZD1222 recipients with second doses at about 4 weeks or about 12 weeks were pooled, because spike-specific TCR depth and breadth did not differ between schedules. Vaccinee samples were obtained from the UK trials COV001 and COV002, which included a single-blind randomized controlled phase 2/3 trial of AZD1222 (ChAdOx1 nCoV-19) in healthy adults. Trial participant PBMC samples were collected at day 0 and day 28 after the second dose for TCRbeta chain sequencing. V is pared back by 7 bases and J by 4 bases, with 10 bases lying between the germline termini. The CDR3 runs 12 amino acids, cysteine and phenylalanine included. Only the CDR3 DNA stays, 36 bases, in frame from base 1. The germline V gene specifies MNHEY as CDR1 and SVGEGT as CDR2. The CDR3 regions of human TCRbeta chains were analyzed by immunosequencing. On the authors' methods: TCRs in the repertoires were matched against a reference library of SARS-CoV-2-specific TCRs that had been generated with the MIRA antigen-specificity platform. Breadth was defined as the fraction of unique TCRs that were SARS-CoV-2-associated. Depth was defined as the fraction of total T cells that were SARS-CoV-2-associated. Using the MIRA data, every spike-specific TCR was mapped to the spike region that the TCR reacted to and assigned to either a CD4 or a CD8 class. Log10-transformed breadth and depth values were compared by one-way ANOVA with Sidak's multiple comparisons tests. Here the immuneACCESS table is served through TCRdb, limited to in-frame sequences with V and J called. Missing clones are a known gap in these copies; in checked studies unresolved V genes cover under half, and the rest lacks a known reason. The V and J calls and the clone size are those of that table, but D and trimming were determined from the DNA. The sample table holds about 180,000 clones, of which almost 90% were seen once. More than 9% of the sample rests with the top ten.

The chain is assembled from TRBV6-2 or TRBV6-3 and TRBJ1-1, with no D gene named confidently. The sequence was obtained from an adult who received the AZD1222 COVID-19 vaccine. The sample was peripheral blood, taken 28 days after the second AZD1222 dose. The CDR3 protein is CASTYRVTEAFF. The nucleotides are TGTGCCAGCACTTATAGGGTCACTGAAGCTTTCTTT.